This record looks at one T cell receptor beta chain sequence and its context. V lost 0 bases and J 7 bases, leaving 13 bases between the germline ends. Looked up from germline, CDR1 is LNHNV and CDR2 is YYDKDF (reference sequence). CDR3 length: 15 residues. The data were taken from a study of blood T cell repertoires in COVID-19. Study as a whole: Acute and convalescent COVID-19 samples came from the United States, Italy and Spain. PBMCs, B-cell-depleted T cells, or T cells provided the cDNA or gDNA that made up the material.

Methods used by the authors: Nucleated cell number was recorded as an estimate derived from reference gene primer amplification. Sequenced by immunoSEQ multiplex PCR; TCRdb stores in-frame clones only, minus some. V and J calls and clone size follow that table, whereas D and trimming were derived from the DNA. The table records about 60,000 clones, around 82% of them present only once. This clonotype was obtained from a human donor in a cohort sampled during active COVID-19. Specimen: peripheral blood. The rearrangement links TRBV15 to TRBJ1-5; D may be TRBD1 (5 bases). The CDR3, as DNA: TGTGCCACCAGCAGAGATCGGGGGGGACGACAGCCCCAGCATTTT. Amino acids: CATSRDRGGRQPQHF. Looking up the rest from reference TRBV15 and TRBJ1-5 gives the full variable domain: DAMVIQNPRYQVTQFGKPVTLSCSQTLNHNVMYWYQQKSSQAPKLLFHYYDKDFNNEADTPDNFQSRRPNTSFCFLDIRSPGLGDTAMYLCATSRDRGGRQPQHFGDGTRLSIL.